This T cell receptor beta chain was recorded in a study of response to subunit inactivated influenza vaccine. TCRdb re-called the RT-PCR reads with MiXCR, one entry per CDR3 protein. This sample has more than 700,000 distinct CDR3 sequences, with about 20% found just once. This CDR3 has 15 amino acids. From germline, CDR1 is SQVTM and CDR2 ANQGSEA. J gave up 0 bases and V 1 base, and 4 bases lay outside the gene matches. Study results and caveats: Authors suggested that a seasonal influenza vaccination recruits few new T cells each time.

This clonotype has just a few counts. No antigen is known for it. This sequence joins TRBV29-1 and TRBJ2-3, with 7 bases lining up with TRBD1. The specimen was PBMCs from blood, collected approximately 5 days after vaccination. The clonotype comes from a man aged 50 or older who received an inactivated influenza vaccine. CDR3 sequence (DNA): TGCAGCGTTGAAGGGCAGGGGGTGAGCACAGATACGCAGTATTTT. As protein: CSVEGQGVSTDTQYF.